This TCR beta chain was recovered during a study of blood T cell repertoires in COVID-19 (dated by TCRdb to 2020 to 2021). About the investigation overall: The collaborator samples originated in the United States, Italy and Spain and spanned the acute and convalescent phases of COVID-19. The material from the prospective study consisted of cDNA or gDNA derived from T cells, B-cell-depleted T cells, or PBMCs. Deeply sampled blood TCRbeta repertoires from subjects exposed to, actively infected with, or recovered from COVID-19 were included in the dataset. The repertoires were released in a freely available public database meant as a resource for research on the immune response to SARS-CoV-2. The samples were drawn from two sources: the first 160 participants of the ongoing ImmuneRACE study, and 1,000 to 1,500 subjects contributed by 6 global collaborators. Nearly every sample came with metadata listing a de-identified subject ID, COVID-19 status, age in years and sex. Where HLA class I and class II types were available, the types were taken from metadata supplied by the sample provider, not from assay-based typing. Here is what the overall study found, with its caveats: The quantity of clinical and demographic metadata differed by source and by participant and was supplied without curation.

TCRbeta CDR3 regions were amplified from genomic DNA by means of the immunoSEQ Assay, a bias-controlled multiplex PCR. The original pipeline was this. The number of nucleated cells in each sample was estimated from the amplification of reference gene primers within the assay. To quantify the absolute abundance of each unique TCRbeta CDR3 rearrangement, sequence reads were collapsed and filtered. For each sample, productive Simpson clonality was calculated as the square root of Simpson's diversity index across productive rearrangements. TCRdb obtained this table from immuneACCESS and retained in-frame rearrangements with V and J assigned. These tables miss some clones; where compared with another copy, unresolved V genes account for less than half of the shortfall, and the remainder is unexplained. The V and J calls and the clone size are those of that table, but D and trimming were determined from the DNA. This sample has 140,000 to 150,000 clones in its table, and 88% of those were observed once. The biggest ten clones account for approximately 1.3% of the sample.

A remark on this clone: The target of this receptor is not known. Within one base of it there is no much larger clone, and no base qualities were kept.

In the prospective study, participants were 18 to 89 years old, resided in about two dozen geographic areas of the United States, and were enrolled through a virtual design. To assign participants to cohorts, the prospective study relied on clinical history that participants themselves reported in a screening survey and a study questionnaire. Each participant in the prospective study had whole blood, serum and a nasopharyngeal or oropharyngeal swab collected by mobile phlebotomists. Prospective study participants could optionally give additional blood draws and questionnaires over a roughly 2-month period. Blood samples from the prospective study were shipped frozen or at room temperature prior to DNA extraction. At the junction V is shortened by 6 bases and J by 0 bases; bases outside the gene matches: 6. CDR1 and CDR2 are drawn from the germline V gene: MDHEN, SYDVKM. Including the terminal cysteine and phenylalanine, the CDR3 comprises 17 residues. Only the CDR3 DNA stays, 51 bases, in frame from base 1.

The rearrangement combines TRBV28 with TRBJ2-2, with TRBD2 identical over 11 junction bases. The sequence was obtained from a woman in her twenties or thirties with acute COVID-19. Sequencing input: PBMCs or T cells enriched from blood (not recorded which). CDR3 reads: CASSLSGRAANTGELFF. The DNA sequence is given as TGTGCCAGCAGCCTTAGCGGGAGGGCCGCGAACACCGGGGAGCTGTTTTTT.